This T cell receptor beta chain was obtained from a study of T-cell reconstitution after alpha-beta-depleted transplantation in children. Molecular barcoding with unique molecular identifiers was used for the TCRbeta library. TCRdb reprocessed the PCR reads via MiXCR and lists one record per CDR3 protein. The sample contains 780,000 or so distinct CDR3 sequences, under 20% of which appear only once. Trimming removed 3 bases from V and 0 bases from J, with 9 bases in between. The CDR3 length is 15 residues. In its sample, this clonotype was seen many times. The TCR sequence derives from a male patient younger than 18 who had a stem cell transplant for acute lymphoblastic leukemia, so the T cells may come from the graft donor. The sequencing here drew on PBMCs, mostly from graft donor cells, taken 360 days after TCRalphabeta/CD19-depleted stem cell transplant. The chain joins TRBV12-3 or TRBV12-4 to TRBJ2-1; tentatively, D is TRBD1 or TRBD2 (6 bases each). CDR3 loop: CASSFGGLSYNEQFF. The CDR3 region has the DNA TGTGCCAGCAGTTTTGGGGGGCTCTCCTACAATGAGCAGTTCTTC.